This T cell receptor beta chain was profiled in a study of CD8+CD57+ T cells in acquired aplastic anemia. For the study at large: Across the sorted CD4+ and CD8+ cells, DNA amounts averaged approximately 3 ug.

Sequenced patients had shown CD8+CD57+ cell expansion by flow cytometry. Severe acquired aplastic anemia affected all patients. Sampling of blood occurred while the patients had still received no therapy. According to the study, genomic DNA was the template for TCR beta VDJ and CDR3 profiling. Using its own MiXCR run on the reads, TCRdb lists one record per CDR3 protein. The sample has 150,000 or so distinct CDR3 sequences; 40% to 55% are singletons. Findings of the study overall: Patients were compared with controls for CD8+ Simpson's diversity, and no significant difference emerged.

Comment on this clonotype: Antigen specificity is unknown.

Sample: sorted CD4+, CD8+, or CD8+CD57+ T cells (not recorded which) from PBMCs. This clonotype was obtained from a human donor with aplastic anemia.

Written as DNA, the CDR3 is TGTGCCAGTAGTTCCTTGGGCGAGCAGTACTTC. Its protein is CASSSLGEQYF. The V call is TRBV19, the J call TRBJ2-7; D unresolved. Germline assignment: CDR1 LNHDA and CDR2 SQIVND (reference sequence). Between the trimmed V and J ends, which lost 5 bases and 6 bases, there was a span of 8 bases. This CDR3 has 11 amino acids.